This T cell receptor beta chain came from a study of OX40 agonist ivuxolimab in advanced cancers. Whole-study context: The dose of intravenous ivuxolimab that patients received every 2 weeks ranged from 0.01 to 10 mg/kg. Points from the study as a whole: Some nonresponders additionally presented with little normalized T-cell clonal expansion.

Measured with immunoSEQ multiplex PCR; TCRdb has only the in-frame clones, and not every one. The sample consists of tens of thousands of clones, around 87% of them appearing once. Of note for this clone: Its antigen remains unknown.

Here the sequenced sample was CD4+ or CD8+ T cells sorted from blood, taken in a trial of the OX40 agonist ivuxolimab. This receptor was identified in an adult with an advanced solid tumor such as melanoma, head and neck, liver or kidney cancer.

CDR3 coding DNA: TGTGCCTGGAGTTATAGCGGGAGGGCCGAAGAAGAGACCCAGTACTTC. Encoded protein: CAWSYSGRAEEETQYF. J is TRBJ2-5 and V is TRBV30; 11 bases align to TRBD2. The CDR3 is 16 residues long. V shed 2 bases and J 3 bases; nucleotides not matched to a gene: 8. Germline values: CDR1 GTSNPN, CDR2 SVGIG (reference sequence).